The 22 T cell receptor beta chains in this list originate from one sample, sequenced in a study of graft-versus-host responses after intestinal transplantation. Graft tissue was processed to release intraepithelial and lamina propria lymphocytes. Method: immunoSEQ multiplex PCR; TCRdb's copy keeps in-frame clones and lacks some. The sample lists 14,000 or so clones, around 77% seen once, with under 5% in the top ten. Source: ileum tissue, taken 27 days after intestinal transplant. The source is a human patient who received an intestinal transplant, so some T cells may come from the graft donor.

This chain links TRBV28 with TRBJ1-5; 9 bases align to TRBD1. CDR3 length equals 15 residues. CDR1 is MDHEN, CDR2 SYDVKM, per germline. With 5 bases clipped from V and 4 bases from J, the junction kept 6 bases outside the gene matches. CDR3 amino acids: CASSPWDRVNQPQHF. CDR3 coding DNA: TGTGCCAGCAGTCCATGGGACAGGGTAAATCAGCCCCAGCATTTT.

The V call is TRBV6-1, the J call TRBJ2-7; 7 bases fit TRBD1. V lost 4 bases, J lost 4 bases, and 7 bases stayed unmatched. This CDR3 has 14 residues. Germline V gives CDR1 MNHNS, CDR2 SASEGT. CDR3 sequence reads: CASSGRTGPYEQYV. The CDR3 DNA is TGTGCCAGCAGTGGCCGGACAGGCCCTTACGAGCAGTACGTC.

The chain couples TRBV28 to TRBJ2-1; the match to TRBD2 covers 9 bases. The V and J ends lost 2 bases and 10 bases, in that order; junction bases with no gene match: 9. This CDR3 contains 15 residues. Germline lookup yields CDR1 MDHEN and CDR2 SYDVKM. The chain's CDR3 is CASSLNPAGGREQFF. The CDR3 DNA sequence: TGTGCCAGCAGTTTAAATCCAGCGGGGGGTAGAGAGCAGTTCTTC.

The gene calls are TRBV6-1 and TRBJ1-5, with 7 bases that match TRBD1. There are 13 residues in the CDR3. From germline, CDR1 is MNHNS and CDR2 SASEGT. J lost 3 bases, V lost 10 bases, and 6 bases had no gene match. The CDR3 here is CAIQDRDNQPQHF. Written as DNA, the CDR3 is TGTGCCATCCAAGACAGGGACAATCAGCCCCAGCATTTT.

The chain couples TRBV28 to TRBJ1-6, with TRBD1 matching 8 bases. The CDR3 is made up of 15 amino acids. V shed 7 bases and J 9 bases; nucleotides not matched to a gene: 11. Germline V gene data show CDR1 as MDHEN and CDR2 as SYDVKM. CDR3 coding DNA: TGTGCCAGCACCTTTACGGACAGGGTTGCTTCACCCCTCCACTTT. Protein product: CASTFTDRVASPLHF.

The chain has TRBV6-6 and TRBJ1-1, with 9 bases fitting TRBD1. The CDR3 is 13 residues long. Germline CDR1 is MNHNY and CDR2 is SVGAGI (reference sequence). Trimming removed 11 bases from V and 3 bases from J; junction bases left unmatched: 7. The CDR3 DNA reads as TGTGCCGGCCGACAGGGGGGTGACACTGAAGCTTTCTTT. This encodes CAGRQGGDTEAFF.

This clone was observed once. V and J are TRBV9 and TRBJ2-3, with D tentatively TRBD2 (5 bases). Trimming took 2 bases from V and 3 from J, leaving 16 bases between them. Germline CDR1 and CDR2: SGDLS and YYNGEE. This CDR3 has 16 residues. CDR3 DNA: TGTGCCAGCAGCGTCGGTAGCACCGAGGGTACAGATACGCAGTATTTT. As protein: CASSVGSTEGTDTQYF.

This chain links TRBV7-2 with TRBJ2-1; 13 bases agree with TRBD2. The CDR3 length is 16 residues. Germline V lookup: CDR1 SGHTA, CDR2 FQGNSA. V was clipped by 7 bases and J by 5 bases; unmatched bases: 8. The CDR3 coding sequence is TGTGCCAGCATTCCCGGGACTAGCGGGAATAACAATGAGCAGTTCTTC. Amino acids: CASIPGTSGNNNEQFF.

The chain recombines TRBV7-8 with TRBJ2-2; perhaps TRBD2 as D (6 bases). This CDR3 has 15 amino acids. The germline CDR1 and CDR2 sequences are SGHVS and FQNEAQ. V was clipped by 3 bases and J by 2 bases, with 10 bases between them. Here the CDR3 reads CASSLGGGNTGELFF. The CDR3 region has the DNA TGTGCCAGCAGCTTGGGGGGTGGTAACACCGGGGAGCTGTTTTTT.

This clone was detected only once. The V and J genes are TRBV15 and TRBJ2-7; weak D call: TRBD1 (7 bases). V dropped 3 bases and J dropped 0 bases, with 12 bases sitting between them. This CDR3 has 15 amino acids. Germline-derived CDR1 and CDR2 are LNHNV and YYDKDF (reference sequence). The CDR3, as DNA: TGTGCCACCAGCAGCGACAGGGAGGACTCCTACGAGCAGTACTTC. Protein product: CATSSDREDSYEQYF.

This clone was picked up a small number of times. The DNA of the CDR3 is TGTGCCAGCAGCTTGGACCGGGATTCACCCCTCCACTTT. This gives the protein CASSLDRDSPLHF. J is TRBJ1-6 and V is TRBV5-4; D not certain. CDR1 is SGHNT, CDR2 YYREEE, per germline (reference sequence). This CDR3 contains 13 residues. The V end lost 0 bases, the J end lost 8 bases, and 6 bases lay between the germline ends.

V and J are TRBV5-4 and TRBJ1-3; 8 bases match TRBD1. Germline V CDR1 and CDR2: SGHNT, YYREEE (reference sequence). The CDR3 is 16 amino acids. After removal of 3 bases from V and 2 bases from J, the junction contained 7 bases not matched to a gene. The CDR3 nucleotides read TGTGCCAGCAGCTCACTTCAGGGGGCGACTGGAAACACCATATATTTT. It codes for CASSSLQGATGNTIYF.

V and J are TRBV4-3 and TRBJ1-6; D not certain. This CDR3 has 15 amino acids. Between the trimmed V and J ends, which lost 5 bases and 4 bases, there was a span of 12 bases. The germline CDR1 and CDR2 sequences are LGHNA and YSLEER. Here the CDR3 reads CASSSRGLYNSPLHF. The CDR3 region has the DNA TGCGCCAGCAGCTCCCGGGGATTATATAATTCACCCCTCCACTTT.

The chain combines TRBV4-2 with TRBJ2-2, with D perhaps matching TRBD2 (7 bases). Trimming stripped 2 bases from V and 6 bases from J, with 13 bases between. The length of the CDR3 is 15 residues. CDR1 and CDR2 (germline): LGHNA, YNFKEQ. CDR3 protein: CASSQMGGRAGELFF. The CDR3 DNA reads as TGTGCCAGCAGCCAAATGGGGGGGCGGGCCGGGGAGCTGTTTTTT.

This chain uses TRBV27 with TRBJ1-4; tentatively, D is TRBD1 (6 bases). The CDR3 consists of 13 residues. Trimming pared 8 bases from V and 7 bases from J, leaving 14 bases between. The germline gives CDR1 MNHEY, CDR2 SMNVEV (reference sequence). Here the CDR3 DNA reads TGTGCCAGCGTTGACAGGTGGAGTGAAAAACTGTTTTTT. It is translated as CASVDRWSEKLFF.

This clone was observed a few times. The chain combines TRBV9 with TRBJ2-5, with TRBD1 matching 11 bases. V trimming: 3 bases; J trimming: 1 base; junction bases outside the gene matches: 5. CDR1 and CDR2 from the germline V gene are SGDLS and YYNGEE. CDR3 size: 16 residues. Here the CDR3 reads CASSATGTGGQETQYF. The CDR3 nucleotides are TGTGCCAGCAGCGCGACCGGGACAGGGGGCCAAGAGACCCAGTACTTC. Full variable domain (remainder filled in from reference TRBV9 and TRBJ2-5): DSGVTQTPKHLITATGQRVTLRCSPRSGDLSVYWYQQSLDQGLQFLIQYYNGEERAKGNILERFSAQQFPDLHSELNLSSLELGDSALYFCASSATGTGGQETQYFGPGTRLLVL.

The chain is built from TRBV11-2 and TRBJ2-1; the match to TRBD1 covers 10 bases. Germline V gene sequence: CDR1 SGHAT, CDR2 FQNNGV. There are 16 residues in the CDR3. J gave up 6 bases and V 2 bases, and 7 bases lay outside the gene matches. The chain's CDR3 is CASSLTPGTGVNEQFF. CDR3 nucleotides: TGTGCCAGCAGCTTAACCCCCGGGACAGGGGTCAATGAGCAGTTCTTC.

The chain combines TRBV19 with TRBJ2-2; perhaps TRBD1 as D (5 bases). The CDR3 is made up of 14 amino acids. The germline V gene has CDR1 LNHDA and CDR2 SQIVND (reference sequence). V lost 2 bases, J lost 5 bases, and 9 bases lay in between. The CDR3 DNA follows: TGTGCCAGTAGTATAACCCAGGGTACCGGGGAGCTGTTTTTT. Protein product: CASSITQGTGELFF.

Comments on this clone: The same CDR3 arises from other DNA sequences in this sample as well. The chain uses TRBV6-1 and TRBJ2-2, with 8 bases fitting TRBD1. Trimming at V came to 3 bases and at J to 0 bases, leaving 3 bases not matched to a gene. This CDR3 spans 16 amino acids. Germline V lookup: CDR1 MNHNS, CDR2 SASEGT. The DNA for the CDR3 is TGTGCCAGCAGTGAGTGGGGACAGGCGAACACCGGGGAGCTGTTTTTT. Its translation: CASSEWGQANTGELFF.

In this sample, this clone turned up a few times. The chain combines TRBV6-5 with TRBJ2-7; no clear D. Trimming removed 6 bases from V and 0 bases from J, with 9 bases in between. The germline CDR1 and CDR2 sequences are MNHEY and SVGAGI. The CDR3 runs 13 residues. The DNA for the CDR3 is TGTGCCAGCAGGCTGACAAGCTCCTACGAGCAGTACGTC. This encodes CASRLTSSYEQYV.

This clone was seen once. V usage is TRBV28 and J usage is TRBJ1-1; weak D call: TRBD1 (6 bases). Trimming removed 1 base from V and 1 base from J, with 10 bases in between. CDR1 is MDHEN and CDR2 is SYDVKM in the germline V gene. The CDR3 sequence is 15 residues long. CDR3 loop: CASSLSGGPNTEAFF. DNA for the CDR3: TGTGCCAGCAGTTTATCGGGGGGGCCGAACACTGAAGCTTTCTTT.

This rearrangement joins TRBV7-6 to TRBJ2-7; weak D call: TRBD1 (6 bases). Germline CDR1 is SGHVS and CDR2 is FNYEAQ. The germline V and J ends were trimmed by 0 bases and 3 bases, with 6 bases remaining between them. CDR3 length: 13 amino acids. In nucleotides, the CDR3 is TGTGCCAGCAGCTTAGCAGGGGGCTACGAGCAGTACGTC. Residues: CASSLAGGYEQYV.